This is a list of T cell receptor beta chains from one sample in a study of graft-versus-host responses after intestinal transplantation. The assay was immunoSEQ multiplex PCR, and TCRdb's table has in-frame clones only and misses some. Here the sample spans around 13,000 clones, 90% to 95% being singletons. The sample here was PBMCs, taken about 1,000 days after intestinal transplantation. These receptors were collected from a human patient who received an intestinal transplant, so some T cells may come from the graft donor. CDR3s include the opening cysteine and the closing phenylalanine or tryptophan. The D gene is left open where the match is weak. Rows may omit the clone size; those that give it use once, few, many or a size class.

J gene | V gene | D gene | clone size | CDR3 DNA | CDR3 protein
TRBJ2-1 | TRBV5-1 | NA | NA | TGCGCCAGCAGCTTGGAGTTGGGGCCCTCCTACAATGAGCAGTTCTTC | CASSLELGPSYNEQFF
TRBJ1-5 | TRBV12-5 | TRBD1 | NA | TGTGCTAGTGGCCGAGGACAGGGTGAGGGGCATCAGCCCCAGCATTTT | CASGRGQGEGHQPQHF
TRBJ1-1 | TRBV6-6 | NA | NA | TGTGCCAGCAGTTACCCACAGAAGTACACTGAAGCTTTCTTT | CASSYPQKYTEAFF
TRBJ2-7 | TRBV12-5 | NA | once | TGTGCTAGTGGTTTGGGCAGTACCTACGAGCAGTACTTC | CASGLGSTYEQYF
TRBJ1-5 | TRBV4-2 | NA | NA | TGTGCCAGCAGCCAACCAGGGGTCAACAATCAGCCCCAGCATTTT | CASSQPGVNNQPQHF
TRBJ1-2 | TRBV11-2 | NA | NA | TGTGCCAGCAGCCCGGACACAAACTATGGCTACACCTTC | CASSPDTNYGYTF
TRBJ1-1 | TRBV6-1 | NA | NA | TGTGCCAGCAGTCAAGAGTTGAACACTGAAGCTTTCTTT | CASSQELNTEAFF
TRBJ2-7 | TRBV6-5 | NA | once | TGTGCCAGCAGTTACTCGAGGCGGGGAACCTACGAGCAGTACTTC | CASSYSRRGTYEQYF
TRBJ1-1 | TRBV5-1 | NA | NA | TGCGCCAGCAGCTTGGTATTGCAGGGAAACACTGAAGCTTTCTTT | CASSLVLQGNTEAFF
TRBJ2-2 | TRBV10-3 | NA | NA | TGTGCCATCAGGCCCATCGTAGCCACCGGGGAGCTGTTTTTT | CAIRPIVATGELFF
TRBJ1-2 | TRBV30 | NA | NA | TGTGCCTGGAAGGTGCGGGAGGATCAGGGCTACACCTTC | CAWKVREDQGYTF
TRBJ2-6 | TRBV11-2 | NA | NA | TGTGCCAGCAGCTTCGGGTCTGGGGCCAACGTCCTGACTTTC | CASSFGSGANVLTF
TRBJ2-3 | TRBV10-3 | NA | NA | TGTGCCATCGGCGGGGGCAGCGCAGATACGCAGTATTTT | CAIGGGSADTQYF
TRBJ2-2 | TRBV7-2 | NA | NA | TGTGCCAGCAGCTTAGAAACGGCCGGGGAGCTGTTTTTT | CASSLETAGELFF
TRBJ1-1 | TRBV9 | NA | NA | TGTGCCAGCAGCGTAGGTGGAGCCGTGAACACTGAAGCTTTCTTT | CASSVGGAVNTEAFF
TRBJ1-1 | TRBV5-8 | NA | NA | TGTGCCAGCAGCTTTGGTCTTGAAGCTTTCTTT | CASSFGLEAFF
TRBJ2-2 | TRBV6-4 | NA | NA | TGTGCCAGCAGTGACAGGGACACCGGGGAGCTGTTTTTT | CASSDRDTGELFF
TRBJ2-5 | TRBV5-1 | TRBD1 | NA | TGCGCCAGCAGCCCAGGGACAGGGGGCGGCCAAGAGACCCAGTACTTC | CASSPGTGGGQETQYF
TRBJ1-2 | TRBV18 | TRBD1 | NA | TGTGCCAGCTCACCCGAGGACAGGCCCTATGGCTACACCTTC | CASSPEDRPYGYTF
TRBJ2-7 | TRBV5-4 | TRBD1 | once | TGTGCCAGCAGCTCCCGGGACAGGGGGGGGGAGCAGTACTTC | CASSSRDRGGEQYF
TRBJ1-2 | TRBV23-1 | NA | NA | TGCGCCACCACCCTTGGTGGCTACACCTTC | CATTLGGYTF
TRBJ1-3 | TRBV9 | TRBD1 | NA | TGTGCCAGCAGCACCGAAAAACAGGGGCATCGCTCTGGAAACACCATATATTTT | CASSTEKQGHRSGNTIYF
TRBJ2-3 | TRBV6-4 | NA | NA | TGTGCCAGCAGTGACCAGGGACTCCCCACAGATACGCAGTATTTT | CASSDQGLPTDTQYF
TRBJ2-5 | TRBV6-5 | TRBD1 | NA | TGTGCCAGCCGGGACAGGGGGCCGGAGACCCAGTACTTC | CASRDRGPETQYF
TRBJ2-4 | TRBV7-6 | NA | NA | TGTGCCAGCAGCTTAGGGGGGGAAAACATTCAGTACTTC | CASSLGGENIQYF
TRBJ1-1 | TRBV9 | NA | NA | TGTGCCAGCAGCGTAGACGCGGGGACTGAAGCTTTCTTT | CASSVDAGTEAFF
TRBJ1-2 | TRBV28 | NA | NA | TGTGCCAGCAGACCCTCGGGGGCGCACTATGGCTACACCTTC | CASRPSGAHYGYTF
TRBJ1-1 | TRBV23-1 | NA | NA | TGCGCCAGCAGTCAATCGAAACCGAAAGCCGGCCAAATGGGAGCTTTCTTT | CASSQSKPKAGQMGAFF
TRBJ1-1 | TRBV6-6 | NA | NA | TGTGCCAGCAGTTACTCCTCATTCGATCCTGAAGCTTTCTTT | CASSYSSFDPEAFF
TRBJ2-7 | TRBV10-1 | TRBD2 | NA | TGCGCCAGCAGTGAGTCGCGCGGGGGAGTCTACGAGCAGTACTTC | CASSESRGGVYEQYF